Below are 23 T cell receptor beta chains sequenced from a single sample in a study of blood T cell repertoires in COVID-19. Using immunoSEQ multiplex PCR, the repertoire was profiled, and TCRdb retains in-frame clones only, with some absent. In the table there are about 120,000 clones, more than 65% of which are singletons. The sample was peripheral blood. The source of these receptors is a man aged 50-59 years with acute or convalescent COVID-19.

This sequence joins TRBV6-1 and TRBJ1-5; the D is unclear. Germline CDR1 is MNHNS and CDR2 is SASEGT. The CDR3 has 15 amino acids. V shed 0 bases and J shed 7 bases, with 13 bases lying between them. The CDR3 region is CASSEALGRGQPQHF. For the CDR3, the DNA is TGTGCCAGCAGTGAAGCCCTAGGACGGGGACAGCCCCAGCATTTT.

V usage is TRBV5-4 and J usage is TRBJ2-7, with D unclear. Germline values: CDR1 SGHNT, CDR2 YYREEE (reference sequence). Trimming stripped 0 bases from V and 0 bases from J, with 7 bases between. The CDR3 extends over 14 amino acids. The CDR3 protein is CASSLGGNSYEQYF. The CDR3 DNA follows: TGTGCCAGCAGCTTGGGCGGCAACTCCTACGAGCAGTACTTC.

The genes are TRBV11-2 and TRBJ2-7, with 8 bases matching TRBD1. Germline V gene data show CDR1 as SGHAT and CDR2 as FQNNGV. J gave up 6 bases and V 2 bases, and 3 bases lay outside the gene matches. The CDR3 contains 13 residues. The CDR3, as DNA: TGTGCCAGCAGCTTACTACAGGGGGGCGAGCAGTACGTC. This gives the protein CASSLLQGGEQYV.

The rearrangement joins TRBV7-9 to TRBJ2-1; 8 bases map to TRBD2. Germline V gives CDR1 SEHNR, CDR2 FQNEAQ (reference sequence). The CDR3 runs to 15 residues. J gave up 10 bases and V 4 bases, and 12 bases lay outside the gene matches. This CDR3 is CASSSAGGRGKEQFF. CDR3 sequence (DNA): TGTGCCAGCAGCTCTGCGGGGGGCCGAGGGAAGGAGCAGTTCTTC. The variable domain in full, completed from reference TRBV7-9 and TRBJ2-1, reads DTGVSQNPRHKITKRGQNVTFRCDPISEHNRLYWYRQTLGQGPEFLTYFQNEAQLEKSRLLSDRFSAERPKGSFSTLEIQRTEQGDSAMYLCASSSAGGRGKEQFFGPGTRLTVL.

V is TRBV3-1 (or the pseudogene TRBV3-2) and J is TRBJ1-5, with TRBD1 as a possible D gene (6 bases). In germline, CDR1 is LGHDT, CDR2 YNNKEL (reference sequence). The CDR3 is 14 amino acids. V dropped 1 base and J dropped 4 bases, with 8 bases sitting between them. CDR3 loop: CASSQGTANQPQHF. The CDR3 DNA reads TGTGCCAGCAGCCAAGGGACAGCAAATCAGCCCCAGCATTTT.

The CDR3 nucleotides are TGTGCCAGCAGTGTACACAGGGAAGGGGTGGTGAAGACCCAGTACTTC. Protein sequence: CASSVHREGVVKTQYF. The chain couples TRBV28 to TRBJ2-5; D possibly corresponds to TRBD1 (6 bases). This CDR3 contains 16 residues. Germline V gene data show CDR1 as MDHEN and CDR2 as SYDVKM. With 5 bases removed from V and 6 bases from J, the gap between germline ends came to 22 bases.

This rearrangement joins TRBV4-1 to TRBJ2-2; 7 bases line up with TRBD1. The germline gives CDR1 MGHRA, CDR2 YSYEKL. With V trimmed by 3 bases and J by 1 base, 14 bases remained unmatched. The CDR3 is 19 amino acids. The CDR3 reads CASSQPRDSSKVNTGELFF. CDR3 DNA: TGCGCCAGCAGCCAGCCCCGGGACAGCAGTAAAGTGAACACCGGGGAGCTGTTTTTT.

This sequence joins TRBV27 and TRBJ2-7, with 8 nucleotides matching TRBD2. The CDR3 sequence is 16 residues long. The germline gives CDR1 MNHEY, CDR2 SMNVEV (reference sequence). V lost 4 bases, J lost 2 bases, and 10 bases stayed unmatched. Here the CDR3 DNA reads TGTGCCAGCAGTTCAGTTGGGAGCGGGGGACCCTACGAGCAGTACGTC. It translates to CASSSVGSGGPYEQYV.

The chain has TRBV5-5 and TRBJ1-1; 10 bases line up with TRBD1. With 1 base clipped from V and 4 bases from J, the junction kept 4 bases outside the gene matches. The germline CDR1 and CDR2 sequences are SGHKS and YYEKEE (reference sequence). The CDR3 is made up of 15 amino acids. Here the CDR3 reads CASSLSGQGLTEAFF. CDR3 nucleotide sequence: TGTGCCAGCAGCTTGTCGGGACAGGGGCTCACTGAAGCTTTCTTT.

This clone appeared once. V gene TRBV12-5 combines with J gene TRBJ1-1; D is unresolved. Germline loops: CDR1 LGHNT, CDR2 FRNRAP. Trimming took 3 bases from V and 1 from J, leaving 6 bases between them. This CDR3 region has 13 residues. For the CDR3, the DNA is TGTGCTAGTGGTTTTGGCACGAACACTGAAGCTTTCTTT. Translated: CASGFGTNTEAFF.

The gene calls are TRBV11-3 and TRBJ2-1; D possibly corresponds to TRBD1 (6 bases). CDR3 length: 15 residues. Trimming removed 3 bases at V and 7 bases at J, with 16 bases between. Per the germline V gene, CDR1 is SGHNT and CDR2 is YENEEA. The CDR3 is CASSFRAGARNEQFF. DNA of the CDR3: TGTGCCAGCAGCTTCCGGGCAGGGGCCAGGAATGAGCAGTTCTTC.

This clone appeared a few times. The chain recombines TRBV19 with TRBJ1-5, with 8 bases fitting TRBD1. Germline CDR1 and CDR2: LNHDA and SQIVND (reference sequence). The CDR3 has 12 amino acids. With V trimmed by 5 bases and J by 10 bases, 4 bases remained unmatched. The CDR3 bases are TGTGCCAGTAGTGTACAGGGGGGCCCCCAGCATTTT. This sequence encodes CASSVQGGPQHF.

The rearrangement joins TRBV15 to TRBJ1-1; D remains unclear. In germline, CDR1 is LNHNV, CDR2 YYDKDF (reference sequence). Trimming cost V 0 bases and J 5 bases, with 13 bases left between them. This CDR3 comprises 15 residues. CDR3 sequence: CATSRDGQLLTEAFF. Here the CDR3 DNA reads TGTGCCACCAGCAGAGATGGGCAGCTATTAACTGAAGCTTTCTTT.

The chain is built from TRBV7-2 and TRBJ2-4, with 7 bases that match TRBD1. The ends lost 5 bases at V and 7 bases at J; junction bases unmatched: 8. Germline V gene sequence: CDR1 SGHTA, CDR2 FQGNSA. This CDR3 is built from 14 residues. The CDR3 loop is CASSLKQTGNIQYF. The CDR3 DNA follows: TGTGCCAGCAGCCTAAAGCAGACAGGGAACATTCAGTACTTC.

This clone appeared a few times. The chain's CDR3 is CAISGTGGFGEKLFF. The CDR3 nucleotides read TGTGCCATCAGTGGGACAGGGGGCTTTGGTGAAAAACTGTTTTTT. The gene calls are TRBV10-3 and TRBJ1-4; 11 bases are a match to TRBD1. The V gene end was trimmed by 4 bases and the J gene end by 7 bases; junction bases not matched to a gene: 5. Germline V gives CDR1 ENHRY, CDR2 SYGVKD. The CDR3 contains 15 residues.

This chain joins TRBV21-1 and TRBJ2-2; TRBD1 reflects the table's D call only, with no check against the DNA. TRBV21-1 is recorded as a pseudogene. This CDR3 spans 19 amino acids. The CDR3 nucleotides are TGTGCCAGCAGCAAAAAGGGACAGGGAGTCAATACGGACACCGGGGAGCTGTTTTTT. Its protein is CASSKKGQGVNTDTGELFF.

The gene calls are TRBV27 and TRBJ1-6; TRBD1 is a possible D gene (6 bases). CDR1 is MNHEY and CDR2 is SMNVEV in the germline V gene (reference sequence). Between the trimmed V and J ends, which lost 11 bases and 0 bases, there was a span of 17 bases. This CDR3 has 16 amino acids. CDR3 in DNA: TGTGCCTCCGTACAAAGGGGGAACTCCTATAATTCACCCCTCCACTTT. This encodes CASVQRGNSYNSPLHF.

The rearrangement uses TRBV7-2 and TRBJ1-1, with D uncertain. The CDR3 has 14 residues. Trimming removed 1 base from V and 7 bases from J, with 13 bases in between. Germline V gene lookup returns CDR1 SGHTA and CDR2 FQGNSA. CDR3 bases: TGTGCCAGCAGCTTAGAGGGAGGGCGGTATGAAGCTTTCTTT. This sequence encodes CASSLEGGRYEAFF.

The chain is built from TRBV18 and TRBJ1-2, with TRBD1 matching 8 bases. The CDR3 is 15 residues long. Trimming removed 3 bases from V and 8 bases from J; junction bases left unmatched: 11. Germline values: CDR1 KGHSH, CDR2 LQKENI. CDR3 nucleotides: TGTGCCAGCTCACCCACCGGACAGGGAGGTAACGGCTACACCTTC. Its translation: CASSPTGQGGNGYTF.

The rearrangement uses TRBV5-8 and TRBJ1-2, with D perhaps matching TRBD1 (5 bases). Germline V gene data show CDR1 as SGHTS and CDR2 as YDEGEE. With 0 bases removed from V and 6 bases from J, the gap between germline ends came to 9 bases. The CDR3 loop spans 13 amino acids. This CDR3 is CASSLGQGDGYTF. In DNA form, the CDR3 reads TGTGCCAGCAGCTTGGGGCAGGGTGATGGCTACACCTTC.

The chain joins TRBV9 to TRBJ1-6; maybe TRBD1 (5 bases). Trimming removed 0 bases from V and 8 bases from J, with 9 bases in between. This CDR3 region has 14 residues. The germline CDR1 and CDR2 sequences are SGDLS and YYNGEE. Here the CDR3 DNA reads TGTGCCAGCAGCGTAGGCAGGGCCGATTCACCCCTCCACTTT. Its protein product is CASSVGRADSPLHF.

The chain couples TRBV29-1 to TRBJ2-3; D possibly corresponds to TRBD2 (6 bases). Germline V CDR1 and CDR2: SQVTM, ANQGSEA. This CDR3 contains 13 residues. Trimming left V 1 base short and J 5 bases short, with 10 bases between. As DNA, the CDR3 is TGCAGCGTTGAAGCTCTAGCGAGAGATACGCAGTATTTT. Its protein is CSVEALARDTQYF.

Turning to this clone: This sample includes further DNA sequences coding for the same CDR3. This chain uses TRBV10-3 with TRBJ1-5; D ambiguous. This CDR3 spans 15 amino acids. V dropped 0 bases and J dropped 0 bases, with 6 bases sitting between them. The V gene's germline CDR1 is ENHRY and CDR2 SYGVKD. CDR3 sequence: CAISESSYSNQPQHF. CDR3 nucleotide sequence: TGTGCCATCAGTGAGTCGTCGTATAGCAATCAGCCCCAGCATTTT.